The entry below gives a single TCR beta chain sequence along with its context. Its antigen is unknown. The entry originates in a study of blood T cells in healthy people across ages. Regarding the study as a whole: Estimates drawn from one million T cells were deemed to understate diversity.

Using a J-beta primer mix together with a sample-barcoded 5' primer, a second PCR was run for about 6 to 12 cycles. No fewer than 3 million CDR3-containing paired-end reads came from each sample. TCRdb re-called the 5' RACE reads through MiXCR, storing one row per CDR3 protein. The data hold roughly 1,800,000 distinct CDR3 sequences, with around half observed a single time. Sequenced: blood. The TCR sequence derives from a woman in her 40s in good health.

CDR3 sequence: CAISVRTGALNEQFF. The CDR3 region has the DNA TGTGCCATCAGTGTTCGGACAGGAGCATTGAATGAGCAGTTCTTC. The chain links TRBV10-3 to TRBJ2-1; TRBD1 matches 7 bases. V lost 4 bases, J lost 7 bases, and 10 bases stayed unmatched. The CDR3 runs 15 residues. CDR1 and CDR2 (germline): ENHRY, SYGVKD.